A selection of T cell receptor beta chains follows, all from one sample in a study of T cells expressing NK-cell markers. TCRdb re-analyzed the 5' RACE reads; it lists each CDR3 protein once, without DNA. This listing includes 350,000 to 400,000 distinct CDR3 sequences. The source material was blood T cells: a sorted CD56 or NKG2C T cell subset, CD4+ or CD8+ T cells, or bulk PBMC T cells (not recorded which). The origin of the receptors is a woman between 50 and 59 years old in good health. The CDR3 runs from the conserved cysteine through the conserved F or W. The order of the fields is V gene, J gene, CDR3 protein.

V: TRBV13; J: TRBJ2-1; CDR3: CASSHQRSSYNEQFF
V: TRBV4-1; J: TRBJ2-1; CDR3: CASSLQLAGGPDVVF
V: TRBV14; J: TRBJ1-1; CDR3: CASNLLGNTEAFF
V: TRBV6-5; J: TRBJ1-1; CDR3: CASSPTAGTEAFF
V: TRBV20-1; J: TRBJ1-4; CDR3: CSASPQVSNEKLFF
V: TRBV19; J: TRBJ1-3; CDR3: CASSTPRGSGNTIYF
V: TRBV29-1; J: TRBJ2-6; CDR3: CSVERPAGVLTF
V: TRBV20-1; J: TRBJ1-2; CDR3: CSATISGGSANYGYTF
V: TRBV6-1; J: TRBJ2-7; CDR3: CASTGTSDLEQYF
V: TRBV7-9; J: TRBJ2-7; CDR3: CASSWSTEQYF
V: TRBV14; J: TRBJ1-1; CDR3: CARLDRYQAFF
V: TRBV5-1; J: TRBJ1-4; CDR3: CASTITGTGNEKLFF
V: TRBV12-3/TRBV12-4; J: TRBJ2-5; CDR3: CASSLGLAGAGQETQYF
V: TRBV6-6; J: TRBJ2-1; CDR3: CASSYSGLAGRNEQFF
V: TRBV5-1; J: TRBJ1-6; CDR3: CASSMGVTNSPLHF
V: TRBV20-1; J: TRBJ2-1; CDR3: CSASLDRFTSGNYNEQFF
V: TRBV20-1; J: TRBJ2-2; CDR3: CSARHTGELFF
V: TRBV12-3/TRBV12-4; J: TRBJ2-3; CDR3: CASSLSARTQYF
V: TRBV5-1; J: TRBJ2-1; CDR3: CASSLLLAGNPSSYNEQFF
V: TRBV11-2; J: TRBJ2-5; CDR3: CASSPVRRAETQYF
V: TRBV12-3/TRBV12-4; J: TRBJ2-1; CDR3: CASTLETHNEQFF
V: TRBV7-9; J: TRBJ2-5; CDR3: CASSSTGTGEETQYF
V: TRBV19; J: TRBJ2-3; CDR3: CASTLSPGQGATDTQYF
V: TRBV10-3; J: TRBJ1-1; CDR3: CAISEPVQGGEAFF
V: TRBV12-3/TRBV12-4; J: TRBJ1-2; CDR3: CASSNLLGKLDGYTF
V: TRBV4-1; J: TRBJ2-2; CDR3: CASSLRTGDTGELFF
V: TRBV14; J: TRBJ2-7; CDR3: CASSQATDPSYEQYF
V: TRBV20-1; J: TRBJ2-1; CDR3: CSARETLREGSYNEQFF
V: TRBV5-6; J: TRBJ2-3; CDR3: CASSPDRGRTDTQYF
V: TRBV29-1; J: TRBJ2-3; CDR3: CSVIGTIRSTDTQYF
V: TRBV12-3/TRBV12-4; J: TRBJ2-1; CDR3: CASSKDRAYNEQFF
V: TRBV2; J: TRBJ2-6; CDR3: CASSTVGGMANVLTF
V: TRBV27; J: TRBJ2-3; CDR3: CASRHRRTSGRPSTDTQYF
V: TRBV4-1; J: TRBJ1-2; CDR3: CASSSTRGRDYGYTF
V: TRBV7-2; J: TRBJ2-3; CDR3: CASSVRLAGADTQYF
V: TRBV7-2; J: TRBJ1-2; CDR3: CASSLGGTATNYGYTF
V: TRBV27; J: TRBJ2-1; CDR3: CASSGALSGRNEQFF
V: TRBV5-1; J: TRBJ2-1; CDR3: CASSLRSSGALPNEQFF
V: TRBV19; J: TRBJ1-5; CDR3: CASDRELSNQPQHF
V: TRBV4-1; J: TRBJ2-3; CDR3: CASSQENPDTQYF
V: TRBV27; J: TRBJ2-3; CDR3: CASSSRIHNRGYTDTQYF
V: TRBV27; J: TRBJ2-5; CDR3: CASSETGGPETQYF
V: TRBV12-3/TRBV12-4; J: TRBJ2-3; CDR3: CASSLVLAGGPGTDTQYF
V: TRBV5-1; J: TRBJ2-3; CDR3: CASSNRGPGDTQYF
V: TRBV6-5; J: TRBJ2-7; CDR3: CASKPQQGSYEQYF
V: TRBV6-5; J: TRBJ1-2; CDR3: CASGVGTNYGYTF
V: TRBV20-1; J: TRBJ2-5; CDR3: CSARDFLGETQYF
V: TRBV20-1; J: TRBJ1-2; CDR3: CSARDSKGTVPDGYTF
V: TRBV15; J: TRBJ2-3; CDR3: CATSSLLAGADTQYF
V: TRBV2; J: TRBJ2-3; CDR3: CASSVSVREGNTDTQYF
V: TRBV12-3/TRBV12-4; J: TRBJ1-4; CDR3: CASSFSGKDEKLFF